This paragraph reports one T cell receptor (beta chain). TCRdb processed the RT-PCR reads anew with MiXCR; each CDR3 protein has one entry. This table has about 960,000 distinct CDR3 sequences, more than 15% appearing once. The source of the sample is a study of patients and donors after allogeneic stem cell transplantation. Trimming took 8 bases from V and 1 from J, leaving 14 bases between them. CDR1 is DFQATT, CDR2 SNEGSKA, per germline (reference sequence). The CDR3 has 13 amino acids. The sequenced sample was blood, either unsorted or a sorted T cell fraction (not recorded which). V usage is TRBV20-1 and J usage is TRBJ1-1; D unresolved. This clonotype originated in a human donor who was either an allogeneic HSCT recipient or a stem cell or donor lymphocyte infusion donor (not recorded which). It is not recorded whose cells these are; they may come from a transplant donor. This CDR3 is CSSQQTRNTEAFF. The CDR3 DNA reads as TGCAGTTCCCAACAAACGCGGAACACTGAAGCTTTCTTT.